This entry concerns a single TCR beta chain. This entry belongs to a study of blood T cell repertoires in COVID-19. TCRdb's copy holds only in-frame clones and misses some; the assay was immunoSEQ multiplex PCR. The sample yields over 85,000 clones, approximately 84% seen once. This CDR3 region has 13 residues. V shed 3 bases, J shed 6 bases, and the junction held 4 bases outside the gene matches. CDR1 and CDR2 (germline): SNHLY, FYNNEI. The sequence came from a man aged 35 to 55 with active or convalescent COVID-19. The chain employs TRBV2 and TRBJ2-7; TRBD1 matches at 8 bases. The sequenced sample consisted of peripheral blood. This CDR3 reads CASSDITGGEQYF. In DNA form, the CDR3 reads TGTGCCAGCAGTGATATTACAGGGGGCGAGCAGTACTTC.